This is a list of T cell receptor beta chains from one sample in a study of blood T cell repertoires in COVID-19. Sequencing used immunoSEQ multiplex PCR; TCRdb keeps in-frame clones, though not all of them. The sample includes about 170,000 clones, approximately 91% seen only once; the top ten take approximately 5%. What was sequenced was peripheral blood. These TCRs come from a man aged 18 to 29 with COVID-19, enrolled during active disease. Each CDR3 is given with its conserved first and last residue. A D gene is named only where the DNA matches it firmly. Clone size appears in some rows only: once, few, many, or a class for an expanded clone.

CDR3nt: TGTGCCAGCAGCCCGAGGGAGGCTACGAATTCACCCCTCCACTTT; CDR3aa: CASSPREATNSPLHF; v_gene: TRBV5-4; j_gene: TRBJ1-6; d_gene: .; abundance: .
CDR3nt: TGTGCCAGCAGCGCCGGTTTTATAGTGACTGAAGCTTTCTTT; CDR3aa: CASSAGFIVTEAFF; v_gene: TRBV5-4; j_gene: TRBJ1-1; d_gene: .; abundance: .
CDR3nt: TGTGCCAGTAGTATAGAGACAGGAGTCGCCCAGCATTTT; CDR3aa: CASSIETGVAQHF; v_gene: TRBV19; j_gene: TRBJ1-5; d_gene: .; abundance: .
CDR3nt: TGTGCCAGCTCACCACCGGGGAGTCGTAACACTGAAGCTTTCTTT; CDR3aa: CASSPPGSRNTEAFF; v_gene: TRBV18; j_gene: TRBJ1-1; d_gene: .; abundance: .
CDR3nt: TGTGCCAGCAGTTTATCCACCGGAGGGACTGAAGCTTTCTTT; CDR3aa: CASSLSTGGTEAFF; v_gene: TRBV27; j_gene: TRBJ1-1; d_gene: .; abundance: .
CDR3nt: TGTGCCACCTCTAACCTCAGGGAAGTTGGTGGCTACACCTTC; CDR3aa: CATSNLREVGGYTF; v_gene: TRBV18; j_gene: TRBJ1-2; d_gene: .; abundance: .
CDR3nt: TGTGCCAGCAAAGTCAGCGGGTCGGGCGAGCAGTACTTC; CDR3aa: CASKVSGSGEQYF; v_gene: TRBV28; j_gene: TRBJ2-7; d_gene: .; abundance: .
CDR3nt: TGTGCCAGCAGCTCCCGGACGGGGGGGCGGAATCAGCCCCAGCATTTT; CDR3aa: CASSSRTGGRNQPQHF; v_gene: TRBV13; j_gene: TRBJ1-5; d_gene: .; abundance: .
CDR3nt: TGTGCCAGCAGCTATGGGAGGCAAGAGACCCAGTACTTC; CDR3aa: CASSYGRQETQYF; v_gene: TRBV5-5; j_gene: TRBJ2-5; d_gene: .; abundance: once
CDR3nt: TGTGCCAGCAGCCCCCCGGGACTAAGAAACACCGGGGAGCTGTTTTTT; CDR3aa: CASSPPGLRNTGELFF; v_gene: TRBV7-2; j_gene: TRBJ2-2; d_gene: TRBD2; abundance: .
CDR3nt: TGTGCCAGCAGCAAACGGGGGGGGACACAGATTAATTCACCCCTCCACTTT; CDR3aa: CASSKRGGTQINSPLHF; v_gene: TRBV21-1; j_gene: TRBJ1-6; d_gene: .; abundance: .
CDR3nt: TGTGCCAGCAGCTTGCGGGGGGCGCAGGGAAACACCATATATTTT; CDR3aa: CASSLRGAQGNTIYF; v_gene: TRBV5-5; j_gene: TRBJ1-3; d_gene: .; abundance: .
CDR3nt: TGCAGCGTTGACCGGGGGGACACTGAAGCTTTCTTT; CDR3aa: CSVDRGDTEAFF; v_gene: TRBV29-1; j_gene: TRBJ1-1; d_gene: .; abundance: .
CDR3nt: TGTGCCAGTAGCCGTGGACAAACCGGGGAGCTGTTTTTT; CDR3aa: CASSRGQTGELFF; v_gene: TRBV19; j_gene: TRBJ2-2; d_gene: .; abundance: .
CDR3nt: TGCGCCAGCAGCCAACATAGCGGGAGGGTCGAGCAGTACTTC; CDR3aa: CASSQHSGRVEQYF; v_gene: TRBV4-3; j_gene: TRBJ2-7; d_gene: TRBD2; abundance: once
CDR3nt: TGTGCCACCTCAAAGGGGGTCAATGAGCAGTTCTTC; CDR3aa: CATSKGVNEQFF; v_gene: TRBV6-5; j_gene: TRBJ2-1; d_gene: .; abundance: .
CDR3nt: TGTGCCAGCACCCGGACAGGGGAAGGCTACGAGCAGTACTTC; CDR3aa: CASTRTGEGYEQYF; v_gene: TRBV5-5; j_gene: TRBJ2-7; d_gene: TRBD1; abundance: .
CDR3nt: TGTGCCAGTAGTATGACTAGCGTCTACAATGAGCAGTTCTTC; CDR3aa: CASSMTSVYNEQFF; v_gene: TRBV19; j_gene: TRBJ2-1; d_gene: TRBD2; abundance: .
CDR3nt: TGTGCCAGCAGCTGGCGGGGGGACTACGAGCAGTACTTC; CDR3aa: CASSWRGDYEQYF; v_gene: TRBV7-9; j_gene: TRBJ2-7; d_gene: TRBD2; abundance: few
CDR3nt: TGCGCCAGCAGCCAGTCGACACCTAACACTGAAGCTTTCTTT; CDR3aa: CASSQSTPNTEAFF; v_gene: TRBV4-3; j_gene: TRBJ1-1; d_gene: .; abundance: .
CDR3nt: TGTGCCTGGAGTCGACAGGGGGCCACTGAAGCTTTCTTT; CDR3aa: CAWSRQGATEAFF; v_gene: TRBV30; j_gene: TRBJ1-1; d_gene: TRBD1; abundance: .
CDR3nt: TGTGCCAGCAGCTTTAGCGGGAGGGCCGGGGAGACCCAGTACTTC; CDR3aa: CASSFSGRAGETQYF; v_gene: TRBV7-9; j_gene: TRBJ2-5; d_gene: TRBD2; abundance: .
CDR3nt: TGTGCCAGCAGCCCGCTCAGGGGCGTCGACGGGGAGCTGTTTTTT; CDR3aa: CASSPLRGVDGELFF; v_gene: TRBV4-2; j_gene: TRBJ2-2; d_gene: .; abundance: .
CDR3nt: TGTGCCAGCAGCCCGCGGGATACGACAAAGGATGAGCAGTTCTTC; CDR3aa: CASSPRDTTKDEQFF; v_gene: TRBV27; j_gene: TRBJ2-1; d_gene: .; abundance: few
CDR3nt: TGTGCCAGCAGCCTGGGGGGAGGAAGCGGGAGCTCCGTACTGTTTTTT; CDR3aa: CASSLGGGSGSSVLFF; v_gene: TRBV7-6; j_gene: TRBJ2-2; d_gene: TRBD2; abundance: .
CDR3nt: TGTGCCAGCACTTCCAAGGGGCCCGTAAACACTGAAGCTTTCTTT; CDR3aa: CASTSKGPVNTEAFF; v_gene: TRBV28; j_gene: TRBJ1-1; d_gene: .; abundance: .
CDR3nt: TGTGCCAGCTCGGGGCGGGGACAGGTCGGCTACACCTTC; CDR3aa: CASSGRGQVGYTF; v_gene: TRBV28; j_gene: TRBJ1-2; d_gene: TRBD1; abundance: .
CDR3nt: TGTGCCAGCAGTGAAGCCCGGACAGGAGGAGGCTACACCTTC; CDR3aa: CASSEARTGGGYTF; v_gene: TRBV2; j_gene: TRBJ1-2; d_gene: TRBD1; abundance: .
CDR3nt: TGTGCCTGGAGGCCCGGGACAGTTGCTGGCTACACCTTC; CDR3aa: CAWRPGTVAGYTF; v_gene: TRBV30; j_gene: TRBJ1-2; d_gene: TRBD1; abundance: few
CDR3nt: TGTGCCAGCCATGGGACTAGCGGGATTCAGCAGTACTTC; CDR3aa: CASHGTSGIQQYF; v_gene: TRBV6-6; j_gene: TRBJ2-7; d_gene: TRBD2; abundance: .
CDR3nt: TGTGCCAGCAGCTTAGGAGGGGGACAGAAGCTCTACGAGCAGTACTTC; CDR3aa: CASSLGGGQKLYEQYF; v_gene: TRBV13; j_gene: TRBJ2-7; d_gene: TRBD1; abundance: .
CDR3nt: TGTGCCAGCAGCGTAGCAGGGCATCCTAACTATGGCTACACCTTC; CDR3aa: CASSVAGHPNYGYTF; v_gene: TRBV9; j_gene: TRBJ1-2; d_gene: .; abundance: few
CDR3nt: TGTGCCAGCACCCCGACAGCCTTAAACACCGGGGAGCTGTTTTTT; CDR3aa: CASTPTALNTGELFF; v_gene: TRBV9; j_gene: TRBJ2-2; d_gene: .; abundance: .
CDR3nt: TGTGCCAGCAGCGATGGGACAGGGGGATATGGCTACACCTTC; CDR3aa: CASSDGTGGYGYTF; v_gene: TRBV5-6; j_gene: TRBJ1-2; d_gene: TRBD1; abundance: .
CDR3nt: TGTGCCTGCCTAAGTCTGCGGGAGGGAGACTACAATGAGCAGTTCTTC; CDR3aa: CACLSLREGDYNEQFF; v_gene: TRBV30; j_gene: TRBJ2-1; d_gene: TRBD2; abundance: .
CDR3nt: TGCGCCAGCAGTGGACAGTACGAGCAGTACTTC; CDR3aa: CASSGQYEQYF; v_gene: TRBV10-2; j_gene: TRBJ2-7; d_gene: .; abundance: .
CDR3nt: TGTGCCAGCAGCCGGGGAGGGAATGTTCACACTGAAGCTTTCTTT; CDR3aa: CASSRGGNVHTEAFF; v_gene: TRBV11-3; j_gene: TRBJ1-1; d_gene: .; abundance: .
CDR3nt: TGTGCCAGCAGCGTAGGACAGGGCGGTTATGGCTACACCTTC; CDR3aa: CASSVGQGGYGYTF; v_gene: TRBV9; j_gene: TRBJ1-2; d_gene: TRBD1; abundance: .
CDR3nt: TGTGCCAGCACCCCGTTTTTCGGCTCCTATAATTCACCCCTCCACTTT; CDR3aa: CASTPFFGSYNSPLHF; v_gene: TRBV27; j_gene: TRBJ1-6; d_gene: .; abundance: .
CDR3nt: TGTGCCAGCAGGTGGGAGGGTCCCCCTGGGGCCAACGTCCTGACTTTC; CDR3aa: CASRWEGPPGANVLTF; v_gene: TRBV25-1; j_gene: TRBJ2-6; d_gene: TRBD2; abundance: .